This passage covers 24 T cell receptor beta chains from one sample sequenced in a study of vaccination effects on CD4 cells after COVID-19. Sequencing followed a ViraFEST assay step that expanded antigen-specific CD4+ T cells with viral peptide pools. With 9 to 11 days of culture completed, CD4+ T cells were isolated. The study found no prior SARS-CoV-2 infection in the vaccine recipients, who tested negative for nucleocapsid antibodies. The assay was immunoSEQ multiplex PCR, and TCRdb's table has in-frame clones only and misses some. The data show roughly 75,000 clones, approximately 72% seen once. The antigens for these receptors are not known. The sequencing here drew on CD4+ T cells from PBMCs cultured with HCoV-OC43 spike peptides, taken before COVID-19 vaccination. Described subset: HCoV-OC43 spike overlapping peptide pool stimulation. The receptors were gathered from a human donor who received a COVID-19 vaccine.

This clone was counted a few times. The J gene is TRBJ2-7, the V gene TRBV5-1; D not resolved. Germline V lookup: CDR1 SGHRS, CDR2 YFSETQ. The CDR3 loop spans 13 amino acids. V was trimmed by 2 bases and J by 6 bases, leaving 12 bases between them. The DNA of the CDR3 is TGCGCCAGCAGCTTCGGGCCATCCGGCGAGCAGTACGTC. It yields the protein CASSFGPSGEQYV.

The J gene is TRBJ1-2, the V gene TRBV15, with a possible D match to TRBD1 (6 bases). The CDR3 is made up of 16 amino acids. Deletions cut 2 bases from V and 2 bases from J, with 15 bases between. Germline CDR1 LNHNV, CDR2 YYDKDF (reference sequence). The chain's CDR3 is CATSRPRSTGNYGYTF. The DNA of the CDR3 is TGTGCCACCAGCAGACCTCGTTCCACAGGGAACTATGGCTACACCTTC.

V is TRBV6-2 or TRBV6-3 and J is TRBJ1-2; D call uncertain. The germline CDR1 and CDR2 sequences are MNHEY and SVGEGT. Deletions cut 4 bases from V and 7 bases from J, with 10 bases between. CDR3 size: 12 residues. Here the CDR3 reads CASSWASFGYTF. As DNA, the CDR3 is TGTGCCAGCAGTTGGGCTTCTTTTGGCTACACCTTC.

The chain couples TRBV6-5 to TRBJ2-3, with TRBD2 matching 10 bases. J lost 0 bases, V lost 9 bases, and 6 bases had no gene match. The CDR3 has 15 amino acids. Germline V lookup: CDR1 MNHEY, CDR2 SVGAGI. For the CDR3, the DNA is TGTGCCAGTAGCGGGGGGCAAAGAAGCACAGATACGCAGTATTTT. It codes for CASSGGQRSTDTQYF.

The V call is TRBV6-2 or TRBV6-3, the J call TRBJ2-7; either TRBD1 or TRBD2 may supply D (5 bases each). The V end lost 6 bases, the J end lost 4 bases, and 22 bases lay between the germline ends. CDR3 length equals 16 residues. Germline CDR1 reads MNHEY; CDR2 reads SVGEGT. As DNA, the CDR3 is TGTGCCAGCAGCCCTAGGCCGGGACGTAAGGAATACGAGCAGTACGTC. This encodes CASSPRPGRKEYEQYV.

In its sample, this clone was seen a few times. The CDR3 region is CASSQISGELFF. As DNA, the CDR3 is TGTGCCAGCAGCCAAATTTCCGGGGAGCTGTTTTTT. This sequence joins TRBV3-1 (or the pseudogene TRBV3-2) and TRBJ2-2; no clear D gene. Germline V gene sequence: CDR1 LGHDT, CDR2 YNNKEL (reference sequence). The ends were cut back, 2 bases at V and 6 bases at J, with 4 bases in the middle. The length of the CDR3 is 12 residues.

This clone came up a few times. The genes are TRBV6-1 and TRBJ1-5; possible D gene TRBD1, 5 bases. Germline assignment: CDR1 MNHNS and CDR2 SASEGT. V was pared by 0 bases and J by 3 bases, with 9 bases between. CDR3 length: 15 residues. The chain's CDR3 is CASSEAGLDNQPQHF. For the CDR3, the DNA is TGTGCCAGCAGTGAAGCGGGACTGGACAATCAGCCCCAGCATTTT.

The rearrangement joins TRBV13 to TRBJ2-1; possible D gene TRBD2, 6 bases. Germline V lookup: CDR1 PRHDT, CDR2 FYEKMQ (reference sequence). This CDR3 is built from 15 residues. V dropped 3 bases and J dropped 2 bases, with 11 bases sitting between them. CDR3 sequence: CASSFAGRTYNEQFF. As DNA, the CDR3 is TGTGCCAGCAGCTTTGCGGGACGGACCTACAATGAGCAGTTCTTC.

The chain combines TRBV2 with TRBJ1-1, with 8 bases fitting TRBD1. Germline V gives CDR1 SNHLY, CDR2 FYNNEI. CDR3 length equals 14 residues. J gave up 3 bases and V 8 bases, and 8 bases lay outside the gene matches. The CDR3 reads CASGTDRDDTEAFF. CDR3 coding DNA: TGTGCCAGCGGAACGGACAGGGACGACACTGAAGCTTTCTTT.

J is TRBJ1-5 and V is TRBV30; D remains unclear. The CDR3 is made up of 13 amino acids. The germline gives CDR1 GTSNPN, CDR2 SVGIG (reference sequence). Trimming took off 1 base at V and 7 bases at J, with 11 bases between the two ends. In DNA form, the CDR3 reads TGTGCCTGGAGTGATGGGAAAAGGCAGCCCCAGCATTTT. This codes for CAWSDGKRQPQHF.

The chain joins TRBV2 to TRBJ1-1, with D tentatively TRBD1 (6 bases). V was pared by 5 bases and J by 6 bases, with 13 bases between. Germline V gene lookup returns CDR1 SNHLY and CDR2 FYNNEI. This CDR3 spans 13 amino acids. The CDR3 reads CASSLDREAEAFF. CDR3 bases: TGTGCCAGCAGTCTGGACAGAGAGGCTGAAGCTTTCTTT. Full variable domain (missing parts from reference TRBV2 and TRBJ1-1): EPEVTQTPSHQVTQMGQEVILRCVPISNHLYFYWYRQILGQKVEFLVSFYNNEISEKSEIFDDQFSVERPDGSNFTLKIRSTKLEDSAMYFCASSLDREAEAFFGQGTRLTVV.

The V and J genes are TRBV11-2 and TRBJ2-3, with TRBD1 as a possible D gene (5 bases). This CDR3 has 18 amino acids. The germline V and J ends were trimmed by 5 bases and 4 bases, with 25 bases remaining between them. The germline V gene has CDR1 SGHAT and CDR2 FQNNGV. The chain's CDR3 is CASSHNTRTRKGSDTQYF. CDR3 nucleotide sequence: TGTGCCAGCAGCCACAACACCCGGACACGAAAGGGGTCAGATACGCAGTATTTT.

This clone was observed a handful of times. V is TRBV4-1 and J is TRBJ1-5, with D hard to call. The CDR3 is made up of 15 amino acids. Per germline, CDR1 MGHRA and CDR2 YSYEKL. Deletions cut 0 bases from V and 2 bases from J, with 8 bases between. This CDR3 reads CASSQDPGGNQPQHF. The DNA of the CDR3 is TGCGCCAGCAGCCAAGATCCGGGCGGCAATCAGCCCCAGCATTTT.

The chain uses TRBV6-5 and TRBJ1-5, with D unresolved. Trimming left V 5 bases short and J 6 bases short, with 17 bases between. Germline assignment: CDR1 MNHEY and CDR2 SVGAGI. The CDR3 is 15 residues long. The CDR3 sequence is CASSLTRQVGQPQHF. The CDR3 DNA is TGTGCCAGCAGTCTTACACGTCAGGTTGGTCAGCCCCAGCATTTT.

This clone was seen a few times. This chain links TRBV2 with TRBJ2-4; 7 bases are shared with TRBD1. V gave up 4 bases and J gave up 0 bases; unmatched junction bases: 3. Germline lookup yields CDR1 SNHLY and CDR2 FYNNEI. This CDR3 region has 15 residues. For the CDR3, the DNA is TGTGCCAGCAGTGCCCAGGGGGTAGCCAAAAACATTCAGTACTTC. Its translation: CASSAQGVAKNIQYF.

The V gene is TRBV12-3 or TRBV12-4, the J gene TRBJ1-1; TRBD1 matches 10 bases. The J segment lost 4 bases and the V segment lost 6 bases, leaving 2 bases of the junction unmatched. The CDR3 consists of 13 residues. The CDR3 loop is CASSRTGGTEAFF. The CDR3, as DNA: TGTGCCAGCAGCAGGACAGGGGGCACTGAAGCTTTCTTT.

In this sample, this clone turned up a few times. This chain joins TRBV7-9 and TRBJ1-5; 8 nucleotides line up with TRBD1. The CDR3 sequence is 18 residues long. Germline assignment: CDR1 SEHNR and CDR2 FQNEAQ (reference sequence). The V segment lost 4 bases and the J segment 4 bases; nucleotides outside the gene matches: 15. For the CDR3, the DNA is TGTGCCAGCAGCTCCCACGAGCAGGGGGCGCGGGATAATCAGCCCCAGCATTTT. Its protein is CASSSHEQGARDNQPQHF.

The gene calls are TRBV2 and TRBJ2-2; 8 bases align to TRBD1. Germline V lookup: CDR1 SNHLY, CDR2 FYNNEI. The CDR3 is made up of 17 amino acids. The V gene end was trimmed by 8 bases and the J gene end by 5 bases; junction bases not matched to a gene: 16. The CDR3 coding sequence is TGTGCCAGCTTAAGGAGCCCCGCGGACAGGGCAACCGGGGAGCTGTTTTTT. Its translation: CASLRSPADRATGELFF.

V gene TRBV28 combines with J gene TRBJ2-6, with 7 bases fitting TRBD2. This CDR3 region has 15 residues. Germline loops: CDR1 MDHEN, CDR2 SYDVKM. After removal of 7 bases from V and 0 bases from J, the junction contained 3 bases not matched to a gene. DNA for the CDR3: TGTGCCAGCACTGGGGGGGGCTCTGGGGCCAACGTCCTGACTTTC. Translation: CASTGGGSGANVLTF.

V is TRBV6-5 and J is TRBJ1-3; D is perhaps TRBD1 (6 bases). V shed 11 bases and J shed 0 bases, with 17 bases lying between them. The CDR3 covers 15 residues. Germline V CDR1 and CDR2: MNHEY, SVGAGI. For the CDR3, the DNA is TGTGCCGCCCGATATGGGGACAACTCTGGAAACACCATATATTTT. It yields the protein CAARYGDNSGNTIYF.

V is TRBV5-1 and J is TRBJ1-3; D is undetermined. The ends were cut back, 2 bases at V and 0 bases at J, with 6 bases in the middle. The CDR3 contains 14 residues. Germline CDR1 SGHRS, CDR2 YFSETQ. CDR3 amino acids: CASSFGPSGNTIYF. The CDR3 DNA follows: TGCGCCAGCAGCTTCGGACCCTCTGGAAACACCATATATTTT.

The rearrangement joins TRBV28 to TRBJ1-4, with 7 positions matching TRBD1. V dropped 8 bases and J dropped 0; count of bases not matched to a gene: 6. The CDR3 totals 15 residues. Germline-derived CDR1 and CDR2 are MDHEN and SYDVKM. CDR3 amino acids: CASRGQGATNEKLFF. CDR3 sequence (DNA): TGTGCCAGCCGGGGGCAGGGGGCAACTAATGAAAAACTGTTTTTT.

This clone was recorded a few times. The chain has TRBV19 and TRBJ1-5; D is undetermined. There are 16 residues in the CDR3. V gave up 5 bases and J gave up 5 bases, with 19 bases separating them. The germline V gene has CDR1 LNHDA and CDR2 SQIVND (reference sequence). Written as DNA, the CDR3 is TGTGCCAGTAGTCCCTCCAGATCGGGTTTGGATCAGCCCCAGCATTTT. Protein sequence: CASSPSRSGLDQPQHF.

V is TRBV24-1 and J is TRBJ2-1; the match to TRBD2 covers 14 bases. This CDR3 is 16 amino acids long. Germline CDR1 KGHDR, CDR2 SFDVKD. The V and J ends lost 4 bases and 5 bases, in that order; junction bases with no gene match: 3. The CDR3 sequence is CATSDPGLAGDNEQFF. Here the CDR3 DNA reads TGTGCCACCAGTGACCCGGGACTAGCGGGGGACAATGAGCAGTTCTTC.